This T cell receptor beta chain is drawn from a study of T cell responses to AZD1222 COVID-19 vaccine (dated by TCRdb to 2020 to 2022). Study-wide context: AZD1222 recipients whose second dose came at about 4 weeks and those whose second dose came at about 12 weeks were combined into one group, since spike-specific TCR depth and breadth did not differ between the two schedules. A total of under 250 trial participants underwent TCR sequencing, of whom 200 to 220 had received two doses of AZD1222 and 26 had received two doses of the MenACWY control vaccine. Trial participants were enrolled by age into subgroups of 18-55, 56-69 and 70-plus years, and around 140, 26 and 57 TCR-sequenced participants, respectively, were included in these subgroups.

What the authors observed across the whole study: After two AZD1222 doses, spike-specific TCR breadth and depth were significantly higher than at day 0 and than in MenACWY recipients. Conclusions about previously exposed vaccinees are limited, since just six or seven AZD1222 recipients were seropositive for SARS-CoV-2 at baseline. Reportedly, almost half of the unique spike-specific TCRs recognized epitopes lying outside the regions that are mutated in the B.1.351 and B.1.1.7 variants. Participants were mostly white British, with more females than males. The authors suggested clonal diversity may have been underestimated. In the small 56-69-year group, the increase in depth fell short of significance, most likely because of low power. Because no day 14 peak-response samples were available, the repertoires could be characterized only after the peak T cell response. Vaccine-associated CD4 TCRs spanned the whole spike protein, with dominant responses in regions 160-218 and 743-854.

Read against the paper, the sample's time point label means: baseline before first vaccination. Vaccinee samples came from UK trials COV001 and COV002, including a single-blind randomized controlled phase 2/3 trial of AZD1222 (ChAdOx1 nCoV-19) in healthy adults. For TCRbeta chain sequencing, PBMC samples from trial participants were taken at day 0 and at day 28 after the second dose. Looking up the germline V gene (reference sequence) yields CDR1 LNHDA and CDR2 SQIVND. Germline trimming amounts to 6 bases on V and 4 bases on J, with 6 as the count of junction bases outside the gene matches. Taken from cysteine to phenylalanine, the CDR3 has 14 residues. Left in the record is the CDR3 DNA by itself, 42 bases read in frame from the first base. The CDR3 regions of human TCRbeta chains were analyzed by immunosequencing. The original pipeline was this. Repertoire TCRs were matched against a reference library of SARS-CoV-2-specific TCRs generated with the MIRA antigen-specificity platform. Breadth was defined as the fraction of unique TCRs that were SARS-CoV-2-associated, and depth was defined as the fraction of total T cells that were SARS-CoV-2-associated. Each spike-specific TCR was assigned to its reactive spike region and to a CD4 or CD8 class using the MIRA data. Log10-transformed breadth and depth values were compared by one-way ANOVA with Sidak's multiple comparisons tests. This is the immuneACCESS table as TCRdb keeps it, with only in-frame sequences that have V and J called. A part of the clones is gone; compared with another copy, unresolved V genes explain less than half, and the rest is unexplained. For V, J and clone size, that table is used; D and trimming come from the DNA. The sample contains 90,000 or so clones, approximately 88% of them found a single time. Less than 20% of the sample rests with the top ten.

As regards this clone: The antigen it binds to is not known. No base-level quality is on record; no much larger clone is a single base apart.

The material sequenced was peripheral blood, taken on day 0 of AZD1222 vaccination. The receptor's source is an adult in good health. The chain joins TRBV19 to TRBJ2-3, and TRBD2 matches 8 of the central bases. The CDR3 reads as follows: CASSLAGRADTQYF. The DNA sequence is TGTGCCAGTAGCTTAGCGGGAAGGGCAGATACGCAGTATTTT.